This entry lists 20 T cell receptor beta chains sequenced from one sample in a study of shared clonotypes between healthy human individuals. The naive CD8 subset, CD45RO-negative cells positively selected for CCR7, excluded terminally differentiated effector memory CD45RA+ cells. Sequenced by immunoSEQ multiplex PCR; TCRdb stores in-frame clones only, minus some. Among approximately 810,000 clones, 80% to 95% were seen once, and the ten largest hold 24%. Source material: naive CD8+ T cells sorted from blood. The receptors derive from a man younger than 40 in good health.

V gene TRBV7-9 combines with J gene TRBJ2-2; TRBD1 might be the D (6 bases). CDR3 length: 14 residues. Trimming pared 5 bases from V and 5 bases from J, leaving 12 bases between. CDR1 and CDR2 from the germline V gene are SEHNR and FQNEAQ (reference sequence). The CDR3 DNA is TGTGCCAGCAGCATCGGGACACTTACCGGGGAGCTGTTTTTT. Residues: CASSIGTLTGELFF.

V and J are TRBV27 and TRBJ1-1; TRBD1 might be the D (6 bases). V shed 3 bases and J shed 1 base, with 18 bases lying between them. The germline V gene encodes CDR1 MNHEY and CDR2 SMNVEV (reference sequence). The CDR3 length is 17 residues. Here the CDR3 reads CASSLGEQGITNTEAFF. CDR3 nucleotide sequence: TGTGCCAGCAGTTTGGGGGAACAGGGTATTACGAACACTGAAGCTTTCTTT.

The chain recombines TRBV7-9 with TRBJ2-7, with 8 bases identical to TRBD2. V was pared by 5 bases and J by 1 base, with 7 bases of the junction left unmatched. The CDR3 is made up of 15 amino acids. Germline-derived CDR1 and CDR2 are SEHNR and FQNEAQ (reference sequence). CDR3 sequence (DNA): TGTGCCAGCAGCCGACCGGGACTAGTATCCTACGAGCAGTACTTC. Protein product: CASSRPGLVSYEQYF.

The CDR3 here is CASSLERDRDGNEQFF. The CDR3 region has the DNA TGTGCCAGCAGTTTAGAGAGGGACAGGGATGGGAATGAGCAGTTCTTC. V and J are TRBV27 and TRBJ2-1, with 9 bases that match TRBD1. V lost 2 bases to trimming and J lost 7 bases; unmatched junction nucleotides: 9. The CDR3 has 16 amino acids. Germline V gene sequence: CDR1 MNHEY, CDR2 SMNVEV (reference sequence).

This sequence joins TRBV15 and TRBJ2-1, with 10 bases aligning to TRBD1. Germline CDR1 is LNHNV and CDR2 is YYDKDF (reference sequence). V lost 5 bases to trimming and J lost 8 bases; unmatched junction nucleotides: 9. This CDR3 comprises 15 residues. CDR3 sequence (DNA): TGTGCCACCAGCGCCACCGGGACAGGGGAGGATGAGCAGTTCTTC. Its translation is CATSATGTGEDEQFF.

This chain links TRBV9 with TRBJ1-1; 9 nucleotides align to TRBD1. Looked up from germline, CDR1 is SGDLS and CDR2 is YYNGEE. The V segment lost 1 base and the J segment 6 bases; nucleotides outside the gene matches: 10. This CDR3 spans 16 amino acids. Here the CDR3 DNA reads TGTGCCAGCAGCGTAACAAATTCACAGGGGGCTTCTGAAGCTTTCTTT. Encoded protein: CASSVTNSQGASEAFF.

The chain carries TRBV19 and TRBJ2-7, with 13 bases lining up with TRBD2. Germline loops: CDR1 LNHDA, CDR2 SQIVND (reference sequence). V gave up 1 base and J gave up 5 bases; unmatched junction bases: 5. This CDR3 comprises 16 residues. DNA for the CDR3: TGTGCCAGTAGTATAGGGTGGACTAGCGGGAGCCACGAGCAGTACTTC. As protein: CASSIGWTSGSHEQYF. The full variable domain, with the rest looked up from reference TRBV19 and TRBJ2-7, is DGGITQSPKYLFRKEGQNVTLSCEQNLNHDAMYWYRQDPGQGLRLIYYSQIVNDFQKGDIAEGYSVSREKKESFPLTVTSAQKNPTAFYLCASSIGWTSGSHEQYFGPGTRLTVT.

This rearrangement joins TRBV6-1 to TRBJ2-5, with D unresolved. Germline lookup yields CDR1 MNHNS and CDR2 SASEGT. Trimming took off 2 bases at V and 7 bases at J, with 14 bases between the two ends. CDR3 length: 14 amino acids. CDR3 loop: CASSEITPAGTQYF. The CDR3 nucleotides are TGTGCCAGCAGTGAAATAACCCCCGCTGGGACCCAGTACTTC.

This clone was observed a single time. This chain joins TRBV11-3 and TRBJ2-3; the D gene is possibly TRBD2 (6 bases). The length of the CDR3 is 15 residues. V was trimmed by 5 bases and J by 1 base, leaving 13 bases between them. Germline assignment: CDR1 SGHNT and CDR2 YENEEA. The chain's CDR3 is CASSQTSPGTDTQYF. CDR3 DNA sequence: TGTGCCAGCAGCCAAACTAGCCCGGGCACAGATACGCAGTATTTT.

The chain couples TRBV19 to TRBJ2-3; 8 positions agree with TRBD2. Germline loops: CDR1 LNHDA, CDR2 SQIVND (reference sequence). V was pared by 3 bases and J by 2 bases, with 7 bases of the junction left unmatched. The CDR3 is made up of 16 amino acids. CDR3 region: CASSIAAGEVTDTQYF. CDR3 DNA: TGTGCCAGTAGTATTGCAGCGGGAGAGGTCACAGATACGCAGTATTTT.

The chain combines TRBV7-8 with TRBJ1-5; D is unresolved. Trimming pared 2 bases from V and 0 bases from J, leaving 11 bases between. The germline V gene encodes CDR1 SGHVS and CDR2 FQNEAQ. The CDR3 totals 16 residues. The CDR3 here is CASSLSGLYSNQPQHF. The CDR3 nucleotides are TGTGCCAGCAGCTTAAGTGGACTCTATAGCAATCAGCCCCAGCATTTT.

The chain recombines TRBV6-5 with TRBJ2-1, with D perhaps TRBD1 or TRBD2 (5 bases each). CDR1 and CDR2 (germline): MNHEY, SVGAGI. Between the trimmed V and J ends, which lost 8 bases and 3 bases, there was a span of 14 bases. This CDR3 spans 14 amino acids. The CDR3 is CASHGGSFYNEQFF. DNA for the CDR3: TGTGCCAGCCATGGGGGTAGCTTCTACAATGAGCAGTTCTTC.

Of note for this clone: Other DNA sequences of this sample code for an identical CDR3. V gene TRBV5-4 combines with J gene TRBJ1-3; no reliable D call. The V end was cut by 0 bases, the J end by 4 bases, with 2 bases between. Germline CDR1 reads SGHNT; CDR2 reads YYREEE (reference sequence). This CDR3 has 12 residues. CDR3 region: CASSLEGNTIYF. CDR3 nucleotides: TGTGCCAGCAGCTTGGAGGGAAACACCATATATTTT.

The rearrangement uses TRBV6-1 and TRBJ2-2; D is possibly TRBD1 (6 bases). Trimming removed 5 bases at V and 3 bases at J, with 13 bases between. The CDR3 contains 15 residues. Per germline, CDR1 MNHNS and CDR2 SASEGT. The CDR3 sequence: CASSSTGAYTGELFF. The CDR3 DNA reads TGTGCCAGCAGTTCGACAGGAGCCTACACCGGGGAGCTGTTTTTT.

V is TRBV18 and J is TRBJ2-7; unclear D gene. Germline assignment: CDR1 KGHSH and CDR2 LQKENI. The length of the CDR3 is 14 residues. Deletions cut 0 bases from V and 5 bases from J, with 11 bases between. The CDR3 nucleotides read TGTGCCAGCTCACCACCGAACAATCCCAACGAGCAGTACTTC. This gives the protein CASSPPNNPNEQYF.

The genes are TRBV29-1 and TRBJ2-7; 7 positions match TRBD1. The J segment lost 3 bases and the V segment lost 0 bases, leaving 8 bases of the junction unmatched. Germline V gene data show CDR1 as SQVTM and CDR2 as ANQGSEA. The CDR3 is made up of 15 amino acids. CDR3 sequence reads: CSVEDRGQDRYEQYF. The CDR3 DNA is TGCAGCGTTGAAGATAGAGGACAGGATCGCTACGAGCAGTACTTC.

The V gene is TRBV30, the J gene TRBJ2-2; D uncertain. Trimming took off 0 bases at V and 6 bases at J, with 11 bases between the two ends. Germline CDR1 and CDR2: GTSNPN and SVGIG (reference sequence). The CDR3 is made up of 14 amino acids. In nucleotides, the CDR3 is TGTGCCTGGAGTGTAATCAGTGGCTCCGGGGAGCTGTTTTTT. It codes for CAWSVISGSGELFF.

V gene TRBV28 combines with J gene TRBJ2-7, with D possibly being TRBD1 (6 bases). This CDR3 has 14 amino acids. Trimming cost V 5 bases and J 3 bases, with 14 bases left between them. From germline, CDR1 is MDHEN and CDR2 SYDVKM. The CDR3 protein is CASSRDRPLYEQYF. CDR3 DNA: TGTGCCAGCAGTCGTGACAGGCCACTCTACGAGCAGTACTTC.

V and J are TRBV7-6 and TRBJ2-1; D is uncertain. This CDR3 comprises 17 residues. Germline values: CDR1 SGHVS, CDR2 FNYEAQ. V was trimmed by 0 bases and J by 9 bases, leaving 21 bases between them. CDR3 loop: CASSLAPAFSSLGEQFF. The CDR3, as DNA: TGTGCCAGCAGCTTAGCGCCAGCGTTTAGTAGTCTGGGTGAGCAGTTCTTC.

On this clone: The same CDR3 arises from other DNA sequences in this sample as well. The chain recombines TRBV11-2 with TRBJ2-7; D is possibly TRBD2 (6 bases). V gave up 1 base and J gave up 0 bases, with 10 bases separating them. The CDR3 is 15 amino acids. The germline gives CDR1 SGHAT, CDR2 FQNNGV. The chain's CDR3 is CASSLGRGSSYEQYF. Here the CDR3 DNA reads TGTGCCAGCAGCTTAGGTCGGGGGAGCTCCTACGAGCAGTACTTC.